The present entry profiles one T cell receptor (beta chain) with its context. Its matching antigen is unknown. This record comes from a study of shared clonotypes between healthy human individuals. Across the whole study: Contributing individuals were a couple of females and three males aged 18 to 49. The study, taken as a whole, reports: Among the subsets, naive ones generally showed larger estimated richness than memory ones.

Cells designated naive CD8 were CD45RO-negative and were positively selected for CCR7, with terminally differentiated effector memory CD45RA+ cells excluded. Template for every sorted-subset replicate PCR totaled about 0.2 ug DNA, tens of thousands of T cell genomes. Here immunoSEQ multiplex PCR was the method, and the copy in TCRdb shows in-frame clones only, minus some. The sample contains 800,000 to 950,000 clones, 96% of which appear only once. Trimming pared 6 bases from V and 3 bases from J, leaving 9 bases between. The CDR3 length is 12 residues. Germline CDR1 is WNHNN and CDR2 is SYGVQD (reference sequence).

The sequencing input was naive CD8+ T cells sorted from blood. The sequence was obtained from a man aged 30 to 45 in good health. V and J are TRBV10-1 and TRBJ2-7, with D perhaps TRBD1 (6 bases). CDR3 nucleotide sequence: TGCGCCAGCAGGTGGGACATCTACGAGCAGTACTTC. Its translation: CASRWDIYEQYF.